Each of the 21 T cell receptor beta chains below was sequenced from the same sample in a study of CD8 T cells in ankylosing spondylitis. Using its own MiXCR run on the 5' RACE reads, TCRdb lists one record per CDR3 protein. The data contain fewer than 200,000 distinct CDR3 sequences, 15% to 20% of them seen just once; the ten biggest clones take up roughly 4%. The sample taken for sequencing was blood, either unsorted or a sorted T cell fraction (not recorded which). The receptors come from a male donor aged 10 to 30 with ankylosing spondylitis or in good health (not recorded which).

This clonotype has a handful of counts. The V call is TRBV20-1, the J call TRBJ1-3, with 8 bases lining up with TRBD1. V lost 3 bases, J lost 2 bases, and 0 bases stayed unmatched. The CDR3 sequence is 13 residues long. Germline V gives CDR1 DFQATT, CDR2 SNEGSKA (reference sequence). CDR3 loop: CSASRGPGNTIYF. CDR3 DNA: TGCAGTGCTAGCAGGGGGCCTGGAAACACCATATATTTT.

This clonotype was observed at least ten times. The rearrangement joins TRBV11-3 to TRBJ2-7; 9 positions agree with TRBD2. V was clipped by 5 bases and J by 5 bases; unmatched bases: 10. Per the germline V gene, CDR1 is SGHNT and CDR2 is YENEEA. The length of the CDR3 is 15 residues. CDR3 residues: CASSRGLAHPNEQYF. DNA of the CDR3: TGTGCCAGCAGCCGTGGACTAGCGCATCCAAACGAGCAGTACTTC.

This clonotype has a count of ten or more. V gene TRBV7-7 combines with J gene TRBJ2-1; 8 nucleotides line up with TRBD1. Germline loops: CDR1 SSHAT, CDR2 FNYEAQ (reference sequence). This CDR3 is built from 13 residues. V lost 1 base, J lost 7 bases, and 0 bases stayed unmatched. The CDR3 protein is CASSLDRGNEQFF. The DNA of the CDR3 is TGTGCCAGCAGCTTAGACAGGGGGAATGAGCAGTTCTTC. The whole variable domain, remainder taken from reference TRBV7-7 and TRBJ2-1, is GAGVSQSPRYKVTKRGQDVTLRCDPISSHATLYWYQQALGQGPEFLTYFNYEAQPDKSGLPSDRFSAERPEGSISTLTIQRTEQRDSAMYRCASSLDRGNEQFFGPGTRLTVL.

This clonotype occurred many times. This chain uses TRBV29-1 with TRBJ2-5, with D perhaps matching TRBD1 or TRBD2 (5 bases each). V was clipped by 4 bases and J by 4 bases, with 19 bases between them. Germline V CDR1 and CDR2: SQVTM, ANQGSEA. The CDR3 has 15 amino acids. CDR3 residues: CSVAALRDPLETQYF. CDR3 bases: TGCAGCGTTGCGGCCCTCAGGGACCCCTTAGAGACCCAGTACTTC.

The J gene is TRBJ2-1, the V gene TRBV10-2; a possible D gene is TRBD1 (6 bases). This CDR3 is built from 14 residues. From germline, CDR1 is WSHSY and CDR2 SAAADI. V lost 2 bases and J 6 bases, leaving 11 bases between the germline ends. The CDR3 protein is CASSETGMGNEQFF. The CDR3 DNA reads as TGCGCCAGCAGTGAGACAGGGATGGGCAATGAGCAGTTCTTC.

There are many counts of this clonotype. This chain uses TRBV7-9 with TRBJ2-7; 9 bases align to TRBD2. The J segment lost 3 bases and the V segment lost 5 bases, leaving 14 bases of the junction unmatched. The CDR3 is made up of 17 amino acids. The germline V gene encodes CDR1 SEHNR and CDR2 FQNEAQ (reference sequence). The CDR3 DNA is TGTGCCAGCAGCCCTCGTTTGCGGGAGGGCCTAAGCTACGAGCAGTACGTC. It specifies CASSPRLREGLSYEQYV.

The chain uses TRBV12-3 or TRBV12-4 and TRBJ1-1, with unresolved D. The CDR3 runs to 13 residues. The V end lost 3 bases, the J end lost 4 bases, and 9 bases lay between the germline ends. For the CDR3, the DNA is TGTGCCAGCAGTTTTGACCCGGGCACTGAAGCTTTCTTT. Protein product: CASSFDPGTEAFF.

Ten or more counts support this clonotype. This chain uses TRBV20-1 with TRBJ2-7, with D perhaps TRBD1 (5 bases). The V gene's germline CDR1 is DFQATT and CDR2 SNEGSKA (reference sequence). The CDR3 totals 12 residues. Trimming removed 3 bases at V and 2 bases at J, with 8 bases between. CDR3 residues: CSASAQAYEQYF. The CDR3 DNA follows: TGCAGTGCTAGCGCACAGGCCTACGAGCAGTACTTC.

At least ten counts were recorded for this clonotype. The chain recombines TRBV28 with TRBJ2-7; a possible D gene is TRBD2 (6 bases). This CDR3 has 14 residues. CDR1 and CDR2 from the germline V gene are MDHEN and SYDVKM. Between the trimmed V and J ends, which lost 5 bases and 6 bases, there was a span of 17 bases. The CDR3 sequence is CASSRIGREVEQYF. The CDR3 DNA reads TGTGCCAGCAGTCGGATAGGCAGGGAGGTCGAGCAGTACTTC.

The J gene is TRBJ2-3, the V gene TRBV7-1, with D perhaps matching TRBD1 (6 bases). TRBV7-1 is an ORF for which the function is uncertain. V lost 5 bases, J lost 2 bases, and 17 bases lay in between. CDR3 length: 16 amino acids. The CDR3 sequence: CASSPQGGGHTDTQYF. The CDR3 nucleotides read TGTGCCAGCAGCCCCCAGGGTGGGGGACACACAGATACGCAGTATTTT.

Many counts were recorded for this clonotype. The rearrangement links TRBV12-3 or TRBV12-4 to TRBJ1-2, with D uncertain. V dropped 6 bases and J dropped 5 bases, with 16 bases sitting between them. The length of the CDR3 is 14 residues. The CDR3 coding sequence is TGTGCCAGCAGCCCCAGTGGGGTAAAGTATGGCTACACCTTC. Protein: CASSPSGVKYGYTF.

This clonotype came up a few times. The rearrangement joins TRBV29-1 to TRBJ2-1, with D uncertain. The CDR3 totals 14 residues. The V gene lost 1 base and the J gene lost 0 bases, with 7 bases spanning the gap. Germline V lookup: CDR1 SQVTM, CDR2 ANQGSEA. CDR3 residues: CSVEAYFSYNEQFF. The CDR3 DNA is TGCAGCGTTGAAGCGTACTTCTCCTACAATGAGCAGTTCTTC.

This clonotype was counted at least ten times. The V and J genes are TRBV10-2 and TRBJ2-7; D might be TRBD1 (6 bases). The ends were cut back, 4 bases at V and 2 bases at J, with 9 bases in the middle. The germline CDR1 and CDR2 sequences are WSHSY and SAAADI. The CDR3 extends over 13 amino acids. The CDR3 loop is CASSAAGAYEQYV. CDR3 nucleotides: TGCGCCAGCAGTGCGGCAGGGGCCTACGAGCAGTACGTC.

This clonotype was observed a single time. This chain links TRBV9 with TRBJ2-5; D possibly matches TRBD1 or TRBD2 (7 bases each). The CDR3 totals 18 residues. The germline CDR1 and CDR2 sequences are SGDLS and YYNGEE. V was clipped by 0 bases and J by 0 bases, with 18 bases between them. The CDR3 loop is CASSVAGPGGGNQETQYF. The DNA of the CDR3 is TGTGCCAGCAGCGTAGCTGGACCAGGGGGGGGGAACCAAGAGACCCAGTACTTC.

This clonotype was counted ten times or more. The J gene is TRBJ1-2, the V gene TRBV6-5; TRBD1 matches at 7 bases. The V and J ends lost 5 bases and 6 bases, in that order; junction bases with no gene match: 9. Germline-derived CDR1 and CDR2 are MNHEY and SVGAGI. The CDR3 consists of 14 residues. In DNA, the CDR3 is TGTGCCAGCAGTGTCACCGGGACAGTTAATGGCTACACCTTC. Translation gives CASSVTGTVNGYTF.

This clonotype was recorded at least ten times. The rearrangement uses TRBV5-1 and TRBJ2-3; D not resolved. V shed 4 bases and J shed 4 bases, with 16 bases lying between them. Germline V lookup: CDR1 SGHRS, CDR2 YFSETQ. CDR3 size: 15 residues. The DNA of the CDR3 is TGCGCCAGCAGCCCCGTCAGCCCCACGGCAGATACGCAGTATTTT. Amino acids: CASSPVSPTADTQYF.

Many counts were recorded for this clonotype. The V call is TRBV28, the J call TRBJ1-5; tentative D call: TRBD1 (5 bases). Trimming pared 8 bases from V and 2 bases from J, leaving 10 bases between. CDR1 is MDHEN, CDR2 SYDVKM, per germline. The length of the CDR3 is 13 residues. The CDR3 sequence: CASGGGGNQPQHF. CDR3 DNA: TGTGCCAGCGGCGGGGGGGGCAATCAGCCCCAGCATTTT.

The chain is built from TRBV4-1 and TRBJ2-2, with 9 bases matching TRBD2. The CDR3 extends over 16 amino acids. From germline, CDR1 is MGHRA and CDR2 YSYEKL. After removal of 1 base from V and 6 bases from J, the junction contained 6 bases not matched to a gene. The CDR3 bases are TGCGCCAGCAGCCAAGGCAGCGGGAGGTTGCCCGGGGAGCTGTTTTTT. It specifies CASSQGSGRLPGELFF.

Ten or more counts support this clonotype. The chain uses TRBV15 and TRBJ2-3; D call uncertain. The ends were cut back, 3 bases at V and 2 bases at J, with 6 bases in the middle. Germline CDR1 and CDR2: LNHNV and YYDKDF (reference sequence). This CDR3 has 13 amino acids. The CDR3 is CATSSGLTDTQYF. The CDR3 DNA is TGTGCCACCAGCAGTGGTCTCACAGATACGCAGTATTTT.

There are a few counts of this clonotype. The chain couples TRBV5-4 to TRBJ2-1, with TRBD2 matching over 14 bases. Germline lookup yields CDR1 SGHNT and CDR2 YYREEE (reference sequence). V dropped 3 bases and J dropped 0; count of bases not matched to a gene: 2. The CDR3 is 17 residues long. Written as DNA, the CDR3 is TGTGCCAGCAGCTGGACTAGCGGGAGGTACTCCTACAATGAGCAGTTCTTC. Amino acids: CASSWTSGRYSYNEQFF.

This clonotype has a count of ten or more. This sequence joins TRBV20-1 and TRBJ1-5; D is possibly TRBD1 (6 bases). This CDR3 spans 13 amino acids. Germline V gene data show CDR1 as DFQATT and CDR2 as SNEGSKA (reference sequence). V gave up 3 bases and J gave up 3 bases, with 9 bases separating them. The CDR3 coding sequence is TGCAGTGCTAGGGACAGCCTCAATCAGCCCCAGCATTTT. Translating it yields CSARDSLNQPQHF.